This T cell receptor beta chain emerged from a study of shared clonotypes between healthy human individuals. Study results and caveats: Deeper or shallower sequencing was expected to change how clonotypes are shared among donors.

Genomic DNA of every subset was divided equally among multiple immunoSEQ plates. Only in-frame clones appear in the TCRdb table, and some are missing; sequencing was by immunoSEQ multiplex PCR. This table has a few hundred thousand clones, around 78% appearing once. Only Caucasian adults living in Nashville, Tennessee served as donors. Unsorted samples, those not sorted, used approximately 90 million PBMCs for genomic DNA. This clone was recorded once. Its target is not known. The sample was PBMCs. This sequence was found in a woman in her 40s in good health. Some clones in this sample may be carry-over from other donors' samples.

The CDR3 spells CASSWQAGEDYEQYF. The CDR3 region has the DNA TGTGCCAGCAGTTGGCAGGCGGGGGAGGACTACGAGCAGTACTTC. This chain uses TRBV28 with TRBJ2-7; 7 positions agree with TRBD2. The germline CDR1 and CDR2 sequences are MDHEN and SYDVKM. The V gene end was trimmed by 4 bases and the J gene end by 3 bases; junction bases not matched to a gene: 9. The CDR3 covers 15 residues.